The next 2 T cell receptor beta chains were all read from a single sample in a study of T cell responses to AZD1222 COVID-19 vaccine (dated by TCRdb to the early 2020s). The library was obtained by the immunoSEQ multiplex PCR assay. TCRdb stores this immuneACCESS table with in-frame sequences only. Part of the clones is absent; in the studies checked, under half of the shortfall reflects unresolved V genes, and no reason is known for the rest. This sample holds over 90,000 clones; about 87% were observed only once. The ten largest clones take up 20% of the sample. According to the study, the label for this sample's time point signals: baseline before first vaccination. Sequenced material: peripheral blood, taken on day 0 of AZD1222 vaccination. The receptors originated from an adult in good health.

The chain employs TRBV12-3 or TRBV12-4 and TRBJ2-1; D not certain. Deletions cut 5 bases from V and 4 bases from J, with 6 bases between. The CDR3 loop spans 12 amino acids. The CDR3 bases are TGTGCCAGCAGTCTCAATTACAATGAGCAGTTCTTC. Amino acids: CASSLNYNEQFF.

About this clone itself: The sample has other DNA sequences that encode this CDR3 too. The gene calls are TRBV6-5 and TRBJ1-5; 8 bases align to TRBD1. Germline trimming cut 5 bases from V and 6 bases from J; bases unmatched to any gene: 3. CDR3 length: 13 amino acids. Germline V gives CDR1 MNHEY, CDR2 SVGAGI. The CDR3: CASSQGAAQPQHF. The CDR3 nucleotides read TGTGCCAGCAGTCAGGGGGCGGCTCAGCCCCAGCATTTT.